This TCR beta chain was found in a study of lymphopenia after photon versus proton radiotherapy. A remark on this clone: Its antigen is not known.

Libraries were prepared by immunoSEQ multiplex PCR; TCRdb keeps only in-frame clonotypes and omits some of them. The sample contains under 30,000 clones, approximately 90% of which appear only once. V shed 2 bases and J shed 1 base, with 10 bases lying between them. The germline gives CDR1 SQVTM, CDR2 ANQGSEA. There are 14 residues in the CDR3. Points from the study as a whole: Proton therapy kept repertoires fairly stable, unlike photons, which gained effector/memory cells. After lymphocyte nadir, photon-treated repertoires showed oligoclonal expansion, especially CD8+ Temra.

Sequencing was performed on peripheral blood, taken from a patient treated with proton-based radiotherapy. V is TRBV29-1 and J is TRBJ2-3; a possible D gene is TRBD2 (5 bases). The clonotype comes from a woman aged 55-69 years with cholangiocarcinoma. Some clones in this sample may be carry-over from other donors' samples. The CDR3 region has the DNA TGCAGCGTTGAATCTAGCCTTCGCACAGATACGCAGTATTTT. Encoded protein: CSVESSLRTDTQYF.